The rows below give T cell receptor beta chains drawn from one sample of a study of blood T cell repertoires in COVID-19. Profiled with immunoSEQ multiplex PCR; TCRdb holds only in-frame clones, not every one. This sample has about 190,000 clones, with approximately 91% found just once. The sequenced sample was peripheral blood. All receptors come from a man aged 40-49 years with acute or convalescent COVID-19. CDR3s include the opening cysteine and the closing phenylalanine or tryptophan. Rows give clone size only sometimes, using once, few, many, or a class for an expanded clone.

CDR3aa	v_gene	abundance	j_gene
CASSEVPRLAGYNEQFF	TRBV2	-	TRBJ2-1
CASSMDRGPTEAFF	TRBV19	-	TRBJ1-1
CASSPRTGGWTEAFF	TRBV7-6	once	TRBJ1-1
CASSPSGGNYGYTF	TRBV18	-	TRBJ1-2
CASSVTGTEETQYF	TRBV9	-	TRBJ2-5
CAITSGQMLYGYTF	TRBV10-3	-	TRBJ1-2
CAISEYGEETEAFF	TRBV10-3	once	TRBJ1-1
CAISEGQIPNEQYF	TRBV10-3	once	TRBJ2-7
CASSISRLDKETQYF	TRBV19	-	TRBJ2-5
CASRLARLRGGSYEQYF	TRBV12-2	-	TRBJ2-7
CASSIPFSGDTQYF	TRBV19	-	TRBJ2-3
CASRPPGGGNTIYF	TRBV6-5	-	TRBJ1-3
CASSPFRGEETQYF	TRBV18	-	TRBJ2-5
CASSQELAGGPGGTQYF	TRBV4-3	-	TRBJ2-3
CAWTGRDDEQYF	TRBV30	-	TRBJ2-7
CASIPGEGATEAFF	TRBV5-5	-	TRBJ1-1
CAISESGQGSYQPQHF	TRBV10-3	-	TRBJ1-5
CASSYWGGATNEKLFF	TRBV6-6	-	TRBJ1-4
CATSEGDRQFYNEQFF	TRBV15	-	TRBJ2-1
CAIQESRDSGANVLTF	TRBV10-3	-	TRBJ2-6
CASSPTPLAGDPYEQFF	TRBV27	-	TRBJ2-1
CASSPLQAEGEQFF	TRBV18	-	TRBJ2-1
CASSLINTGDRGTYEQYF	TRBV18	once	TRBJ2-7
CASSLGAGGETQYF	TRBV7-2	-	TRBJ2-5
CASSLKRAGDTEAFF	TRBV5-4	-	TRBJ1-1
CAITAEGNTEAFF	TRBV10-3	-	TRBJ1-1
CASGASNEKLFF	TRBV6-5	-	TRBJ1-4
CASSLRYQGHGYTF	TRBV11-2	-	TRBJ1-2
CASSQPGQGNYGYTF	TRBV3-1/TRBV3-2	-	TRBJ1-2
CAWSVGGVSYEQYF	TRBV30	-	TRBJ2-7
CASSGAGTVGNTIYF	TRBV10-2	-	TRBJ1-3
CASSVVAGSETQYF	TRBV9	-	TRBJ2-5
CASSMRGFGEKLFF	TRBV5-4	-	TRBJ1-4
CASSHRDIGTDTQYF	TRBV5-1	once	TRBJ2-3
CASSATVPRATNEKLFF	TRBV6-1	-	TRBJ1-4
CASSEVAENTGELFF	TRBV10-1	-	TRBJ2-2
CASSVGAGGGETQYF	TRBV9	-	TRBJ2-5
CASSYERGGNEQFF	TRBV7-9	-	TRBJ2-1
CASRRLNEQFF	TRBV19	-	TRBJ2-1
CASSSGTGPATNEKLFF	TRBV5-1	-	TRBJ1-4
CASRLDRGREQYF	TRBV28	-	TRBJ2-7
CASSDGGGGSGEQFF	TRBV6-4	once	TRBJ2-1
CASSLTSSGGGEQYF	TRBV7-2	few	TRBJ2-7
CASSLGTSGGARGFF	TRBV3-1/TRBV3-2	-	TRBJ2-1
CASSSGQGLGPQHF	TRBV27	-	TRBJ1-5
CASRGQLAFF	TRBV28	few	TRBJ1-1
CASSIGGNVNTEAFF	TRBV19	-	TRBJ1-1
CATSDLDRAGDTQYF	TRBV24-1	-	TRBJ2-3
CASSAGSATGELFF	TRBV7-3	-	TRBJ2-2
CASSLVGRGSYGYTF	TRBV7-9	-	TRBJ1-2